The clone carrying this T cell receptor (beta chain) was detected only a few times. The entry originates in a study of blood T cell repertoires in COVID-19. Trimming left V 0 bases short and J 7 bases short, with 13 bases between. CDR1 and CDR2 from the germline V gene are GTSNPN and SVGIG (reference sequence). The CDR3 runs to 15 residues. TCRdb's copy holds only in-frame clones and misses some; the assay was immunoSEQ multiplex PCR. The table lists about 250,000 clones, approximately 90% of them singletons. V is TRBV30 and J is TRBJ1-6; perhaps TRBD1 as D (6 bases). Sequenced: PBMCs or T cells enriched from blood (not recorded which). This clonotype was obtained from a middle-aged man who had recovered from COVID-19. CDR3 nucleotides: TGTGCCTGGAGTGTAAGTTACAGGGAGAATTCACCCCTCCACTTT. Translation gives CAWSVSYRENSPLHF.